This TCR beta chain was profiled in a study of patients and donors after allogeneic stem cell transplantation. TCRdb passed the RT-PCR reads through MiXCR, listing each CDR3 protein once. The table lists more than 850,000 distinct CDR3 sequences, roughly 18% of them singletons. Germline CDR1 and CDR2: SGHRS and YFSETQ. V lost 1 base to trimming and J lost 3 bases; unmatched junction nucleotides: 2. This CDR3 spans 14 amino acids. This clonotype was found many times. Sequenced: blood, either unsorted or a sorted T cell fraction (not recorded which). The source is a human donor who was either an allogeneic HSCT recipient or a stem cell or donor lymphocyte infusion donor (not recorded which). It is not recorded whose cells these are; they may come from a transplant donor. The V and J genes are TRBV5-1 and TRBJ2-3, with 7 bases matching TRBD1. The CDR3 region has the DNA TGCGCCAGCAGCTTGCCAGGGGGAACAGATACGCAGTATTTT. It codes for CASSLPGGTDTQYF.